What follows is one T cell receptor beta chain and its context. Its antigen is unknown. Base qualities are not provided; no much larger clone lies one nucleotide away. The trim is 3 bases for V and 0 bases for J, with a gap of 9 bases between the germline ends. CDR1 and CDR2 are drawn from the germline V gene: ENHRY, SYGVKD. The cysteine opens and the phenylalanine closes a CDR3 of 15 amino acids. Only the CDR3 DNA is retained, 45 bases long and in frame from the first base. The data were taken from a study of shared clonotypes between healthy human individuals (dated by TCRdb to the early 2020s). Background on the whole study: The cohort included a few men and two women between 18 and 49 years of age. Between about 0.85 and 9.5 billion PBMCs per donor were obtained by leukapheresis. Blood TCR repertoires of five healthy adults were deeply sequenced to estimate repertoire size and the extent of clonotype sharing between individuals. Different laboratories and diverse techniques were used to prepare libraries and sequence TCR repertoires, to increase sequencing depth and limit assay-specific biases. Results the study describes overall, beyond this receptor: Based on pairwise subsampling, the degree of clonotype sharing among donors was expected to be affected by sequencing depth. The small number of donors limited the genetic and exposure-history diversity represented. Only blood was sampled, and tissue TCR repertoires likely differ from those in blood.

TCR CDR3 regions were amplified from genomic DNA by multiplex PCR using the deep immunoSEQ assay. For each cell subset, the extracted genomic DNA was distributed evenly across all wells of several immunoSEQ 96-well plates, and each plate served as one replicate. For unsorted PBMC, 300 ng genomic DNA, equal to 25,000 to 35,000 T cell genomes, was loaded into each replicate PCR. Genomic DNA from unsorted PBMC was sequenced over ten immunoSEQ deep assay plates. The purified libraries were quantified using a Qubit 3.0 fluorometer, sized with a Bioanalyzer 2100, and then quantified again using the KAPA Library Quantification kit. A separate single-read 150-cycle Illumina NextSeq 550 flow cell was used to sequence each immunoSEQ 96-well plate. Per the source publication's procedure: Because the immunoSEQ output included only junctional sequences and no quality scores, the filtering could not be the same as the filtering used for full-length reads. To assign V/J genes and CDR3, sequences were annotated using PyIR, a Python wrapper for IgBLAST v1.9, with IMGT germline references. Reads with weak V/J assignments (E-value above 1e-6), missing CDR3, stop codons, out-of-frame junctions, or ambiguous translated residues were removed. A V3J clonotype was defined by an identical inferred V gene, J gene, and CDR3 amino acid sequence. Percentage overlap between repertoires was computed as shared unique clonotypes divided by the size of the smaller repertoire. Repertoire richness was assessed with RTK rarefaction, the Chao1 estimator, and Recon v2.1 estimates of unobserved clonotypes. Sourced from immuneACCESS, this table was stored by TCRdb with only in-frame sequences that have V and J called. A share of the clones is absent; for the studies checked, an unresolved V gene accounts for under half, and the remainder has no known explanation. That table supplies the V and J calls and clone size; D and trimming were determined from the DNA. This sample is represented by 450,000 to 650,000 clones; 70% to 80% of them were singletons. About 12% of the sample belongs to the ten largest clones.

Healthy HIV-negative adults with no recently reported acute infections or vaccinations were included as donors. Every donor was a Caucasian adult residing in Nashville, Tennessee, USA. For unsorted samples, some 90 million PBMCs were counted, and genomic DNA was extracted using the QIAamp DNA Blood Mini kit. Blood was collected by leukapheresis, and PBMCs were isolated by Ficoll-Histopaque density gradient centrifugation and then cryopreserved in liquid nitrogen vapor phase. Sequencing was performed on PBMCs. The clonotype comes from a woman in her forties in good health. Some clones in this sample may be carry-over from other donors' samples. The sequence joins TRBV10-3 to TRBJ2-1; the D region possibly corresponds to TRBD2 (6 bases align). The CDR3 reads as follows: CAISETSSSYNEQFF. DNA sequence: TGTGCCATCAGTGAAACTAGCAGCTCCTACAATGAGCAGTTCTTC.